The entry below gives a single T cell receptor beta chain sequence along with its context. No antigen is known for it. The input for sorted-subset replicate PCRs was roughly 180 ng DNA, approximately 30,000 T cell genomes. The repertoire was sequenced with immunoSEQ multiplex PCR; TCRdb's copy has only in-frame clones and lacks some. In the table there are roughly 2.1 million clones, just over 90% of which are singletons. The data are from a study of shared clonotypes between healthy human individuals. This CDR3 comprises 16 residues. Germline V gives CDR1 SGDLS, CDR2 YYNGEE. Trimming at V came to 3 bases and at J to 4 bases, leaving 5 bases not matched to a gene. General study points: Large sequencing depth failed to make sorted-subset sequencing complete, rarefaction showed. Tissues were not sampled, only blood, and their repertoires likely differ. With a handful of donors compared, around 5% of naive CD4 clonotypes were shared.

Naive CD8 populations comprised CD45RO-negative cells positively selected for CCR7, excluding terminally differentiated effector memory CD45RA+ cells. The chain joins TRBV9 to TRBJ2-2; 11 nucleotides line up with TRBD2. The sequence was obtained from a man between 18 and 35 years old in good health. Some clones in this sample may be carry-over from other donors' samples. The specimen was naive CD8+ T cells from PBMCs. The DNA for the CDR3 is TGTGCCAGCAGCGAGGGACTAGCGGTAACCACCGGGGAGCTGTTTTTT. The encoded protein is CASSEGLAVTTGELFF.